The 27 T cell receptor beta chains given below trace back to one sample, sequenced in a study of neurological immune-mediated disorders. Time point indicated: technical triplicate 1. In TCRdb, the 5' RACE reads were re-called with MiXCR into one record per CDR3 protein. The data contain about 38,000 distinct CDR3 sequences, around 10% of them seen just once; the ten biggest clones take up 3% to 5%. Sequencing was carried out using PBMCs. All receptors come from a man aged 55 to 70 with HTLV-1-associated myelopathy (HAM/TSP).

This clonotype came up many times. J is TRBJ2-1 and V is TRBV19; 7 bases agree with TRBD1. In germline, CDR1 is LNHDA, CDR2 SQIVND (reference sequence). This CDR3 is 14 amino acids long. CDR3 nucleotides: TGTGCTACTACTAGGGGGCGAAATCCCAATGAGCAGTTCTTC. This sequence encodes CATTRGRNPNEQFF.

This clonotype was recorded at least ten times. The chain carries TRBV5-1 and TRBJ2-3, with 10 bases fitting TRBD2. From germline, CDR1 is SGHRS and CDR2 YFSETQ. This CDR3 is built from 15 residues. V dropped 3 bases and J dropped 6; count of bases not matched to a gene: 7. CDR3 sequence reads: CASSSRTSGMDTQYF. The CDR3 coding sequence is TGCGCCAGCAGCTCGCGGACTAGCGGTATGGATACGCAGTATTTT.

This clonotype was found many times. The chain couples TRBV25-1 to TRBJ2-1; 11 positions agree with TRBD2. V lost 8 bases, J lost 8 bases, and 14 bases stayed unmatched. This CDR3 is 16 amino acids long. Looked up from germline, CDR1 is MGHDK and CDR2 is SYGVNS. The DNA for the CDR3 is TGTGCCAGCGGCCTCAATAGCGGGAGGGCCGGGCATGAGCAGTTCTTC. This translates into CASGLNSGRAGHEQFF.

This clonotype has ten or more counts. This chain uses TRBV5-1 with TRBJ2-1, with 8 bases fitting TRBD2. The germline V gene has CDR1 SGHRS and CDR2 YFSETQ. The CDR3 covers 15 residues. The J segment lost 4 bases and the V segment lost 4 bases, leaving 7 bases of the junction unmatched. The CDR3 nucleotides are TGCGCCAGCAGCCTAACTAGCGGAGGATACAATGAGCAGTTCTTC. It translates to CASSLTSGGYNEQFF.

To note about this clonotype: Mismatch with germline at one junction end may stem from a read error. The V and J genes are TRBV6-5 and TRBJ2-5; tentatively, D is TRBD2 (7 bases). This CDR3 comprises 14 residues. CDR1 MNHEY and CDR2 SVGAGI come from the germline V gene. The CDR3 nucleotides are TGTGCCAGAAGCCCCGCCCAGGGGCGGGAGAACCAGTACTTC. It codes for CARSPAQGRENQYF.

The chain carries TRBV6-6 and TRBJ2-3, with D possibly matching TRBD1 (6 bases). This CDR3 is built from 15 residues. Between the trimmed V and J ends, which lost 4 bases and 0 bases, there was a span of 11 bases. Germline V CDR1 and CDR2: MNHNY, SVGAGI (reference sequence). Here the CDR3 reads CASSFRGQSTDTQYF. CDR3 nucleotide sequence: TGTGCCAGCAGTTTCCGAGGACAGAGCACAGATACGCAGTATTTT.

Regarding this clonotype: A much more abundant neighbour one base away suggests this may be a read error. The genes are TRBV19 and TRBJ1-1; 7 nucleotides align to TRBD1. CDR1 and CDR2 from the germline V gene are LNHDA and SQIVND (reference sequence). The CDR3 loop spans 13 amino acids. The J segment lost 1 base and the V segment lost 10 bases, leaving 6 bases of the junction unmatched. CDR3 coding DNA: TGTGCCATCAGGAGGACAGGGAACACTGAAGCTTTCTTT. Protein product: CAIRRTGNTEAFF.

This clonotype was seen repeatedly, ten times or more. The chain recombines TRBV24-1 with TRBJ2-5; 7 positions agree with TRBD1. J gave up 2 bases and V 3 bases, and 17 bases lay outside the gene matches. Germline lookup yields CDR1 KGHDR and CDR2 SFDVKD. The CDR3 runs to 19 residues. CDR3 sequence reads: CATSDQNPFRDRKQETQYF. Here the CDR3 DNA reads TGTGCCACCAGTGATCAAAATCCATTCCGGGACAGAAAACAAGAGACCCAGTACTTC.

The chain links TRBV4-1 to TRBJ2-3, with D perhaps being TRBD1 or TRBD2 (6 bases each). The V gene lost 6 bases and the J gene lost 8 bases, with 24 bases spanning the gap. The CDR3 length is 16 residues. CDR1 and CDR2 (germline): MGHRA, YSYEKL. DNA of the CDR3: TGCGCCAGCAGTCCGCGGGACAAGAGGACCGGAGGTACGCAGTATTTT. It translates to CASSPRDKRTGGTQYF.

This clonotype was seen many times. This chain uses TRBV20-1 with TRBJ2-1, with 8 bases aligning to TRBD1. V was clipped by 0 bases and J by 6 bases; unmatched bases: 13. The CDR3 sequence is 17 residues long. CDR1 and CDR2 from the germline V gene are DFQATT and SNEGSKA (reference sequence). In DNA, the CDR3 is TGCAGTGCTAGAGATAAGGCGGTACAGGGGGTGAGCAATGAGCAGTTCTTC. This codes for CSARDKAVQGVSNEQFF.

The sample holds many counts of this clonotype. This rearrangement joins TRBV20-1 to TRBJ2-1; TRBD2 matches 15 bases. Germline V gene data show CDR1 as DFQATT and CDR2 as SNEGSKA (reference sequence). V gave up 3 bases and J gave up 0 bases; unmatched junction bases: 6. This CDR3 comprises 18 residues. The DNA for the CDR3 is TGCAGTGCTAGGGGGACTAGCGGGAGGAGGAGCTCCTACAATGAGCAGTTCTTC. It specifies CSARGTSGRRSSYNEQFF.

There are many counts of this clonotype. The rearrangement joins TRBV5-1 to TRBJ2-2, with D uncertain. Germline loops: CDR1 SGHRS, CDR2 YFSETQ. V gave up 3 bases and J gave up 0 bases, with 3 bases separating them. The CDR3 spans 13 residues. The CDR3 protein is CASSYPNTGELFF. CDR3 in DNA: TGCGCCAGCAGCTATCCGAACACCGGGGAGCTGTTTTTT.

This clonotype was recorded many times. The gene calls are TRBV7-8 and TRBJ2-2; perhaps TRBD1 as D (5 bases). Germline V gives CDR1 SGHVS, CDR2 FQNEAQ. The V gene lost 1 base and the J gene lost 6 bases, with 6 bases spanning the gap. This CDR3 has 13 amino acids. The DNA of the CDR3 is TGTGCCAGCAGCTTAGACAGGTCCGGGGAGCTGTTTTTT. Translating it yields CASSLDRSGELFF.

This clonotype was seen ten or more times. The CDR3 nucleotides read TGCGCCAGCAGCCTTCGACAGGAATTTTTGAGCTCCTACAATGAGCAGTTCTTC. Translated: CASSLRQEFLSSYNEQFF. The chain uses TRBV5-1 and TRBJ2-1; possibly TRBD1 for D (6 bases). The CDR3 contains 18 residues. The germline V gene encodes CDR1 SGHRS and CDR2 YFSETQ. Trimming left V 4 bases short and J 0 bases short, with 20 bases between.

There are a few counts of this clonotype. This sequence joins TRBV20-1 and TRBJ2-1; 11 bases fit TRBD1. In germline, CDR1 is DFQATT, CDR2 SNEGSKA (reference sequence). V shed 6 bases and J 0 bases; nucleotides not matched to a gene: 13. The CDR3 has 18 residues. This CDR3 is CSASPGQGAGSSYNEQFF. In nucleotides, the CDR3 is TGCAGTGCCAGTCCCGGACAGGGGGCGGGAAGCTCCTACAATGAGCAGTTCTTC.

This clonotype was observed at least ten times. This rearrangement joins TRBV7-2 to TRBJ2-3; no reliable D call. V shed 4 bases and J shed 2 bases, with 7 bases lying between them. The CDR3 contains 13 residues. Germline loops: CDR1 SGHTA, CDR2 FQGNSA. CDR3 in DNA: TGTGCCAGCAGCTCTAGTATCACAGATACGCAGTATTTT. It codes for CASSSSITDTQYF.

This clonotype was seen at least ten times. The chain couples TRBV12-3 or TRBV12-4 to TRBJ2-7; 11 bases map to TRBD2. This CDR3 region has 15 residues. V lost 5 bases, J lost 9 bases, and 12 bases stayed unmatched. Here the CDR3 reads CASSPELAGDLVQYF. In DNA form, the CDR3 reads TGTGCCAGCAGTCCGGAACTAGCGGGAGATTTAGTGCAGTACTTC.

This clonotype was seen repeatedly, ten times or more. This sequence joins TRBV28 and TRBJ1-1; 7 positions agree with TRBD1. Germline lookup yields CDR1 MDHEN and CDR2 SYDVKM. V lost 6 bases, J lost 1 base, and 8 bases stayed unmatched. There are 15 residues in the CDR3. CDR3 in amino acids: CASRRPAGGNTEAFF. CDR3 nucleotide sequence: TGTGCCAGCAGGCGACCCGCAGGGGGGAACACTGAAGCTTTCTTT. The full variable domain, in which reference TRBV28 and TRBJ1-1 provide the parts outside the CDR3, is DVKVTQSSRYLVKRTGEKVFLECVQDMDHENMFWYRQDPGLGLRLIYFSYDVKMKEKGDIPEGYSVSREKKERFSLILESASTNQTSMYLCASRRPAGGNTEAFFGQGTRLTVV.

This clonotype appeared many times. The chain carries TRBV20-1 and TRBJ2-4; 9 bases are a match to TRBD1. Germline V gene data show CDR1 as DFQATT and CDR2 as SNEGSKA (reference sequence). The CDR3 is 18 residues long. V shed 6 bases and J 0 bases; nucleotides not matched to a gene: 15. The CDR3 DNA sequence: TGCAGTGCCAAGAGAGGGTGGGACAGGGCCACAGCCAAAAACATTCAGTACTTC. Its translation is CSAKRGWDRATAKNIQYF.

There are many counts of this clonotype. This chain links TRBV7-2 with TRBJ2-3; D gene ambiguous. V gave up 2 bases and J gave up 2 bases, with 11 bases separating them. From germline, CDR1 is SGHTA and CDR2 FQGNSA. The CDR3 has 15 residues. The CDR3 reads CASSLNGLDTDTQYF. In DNA, the CDR3 is TGTGCCAGCAGCTTAAATGGCTTGGACACAGATACGCAGTATTTT.

This clonotype is judged medium-sized (0.01 to 0.1%). The chain couples TRBV6-1 to TRBJ2-3; 12 nucleotides align to TRBD2. V lost 8 bases to trimming and J lost 1 base; unmatched junction nucleotides: 10. This CDR3 contains 17 residues. Germline values: CDR1 MNHNS, CDR2 SASEGT. The CDR3 coding sequence is TGTGCCAGCGGGCTAGCGGGAGGGCCAACCGGCACAGATACGCAGTATTTT. Its protein product is CASGLAGGPTGTDTQYF.

The chain combines TRBV6-6 with TRBJ2-3; maybe TRBD1 (6 bases). V lost 6 bases and J lost 1, with 17 bases in between. CDR1 MNHNY and CDR2 SVGAGI come from the germline V gene (reference sequence). The CDR3 contains 16 residues. The CDR3 nucleotides read TGTGCCAGCAGCCCCACCGTACCAGGGGGCACAGATACGCAGTATTTT. Protein: CASSPTVPGGTDTQYF.

This clonotype was found many times. Here the CDR3 reads CASSSAGAGVENEQFF. CDR3 nucleotides: TGCGCCAGCAGCTCCGCTGGTGCAGGGGTCGAAAATGAGCAGTTCTTC. This chain links TRBV5-1 with TRBJ2-1; possibly TRBD1 for D (6 bases). V dropped 3 bases and J dropped 7 bases, with 20 bases sitting between them. The CDR3 loop spans 16 amino acids. Germline V CDR1 and CDR2: SGHRS, YFSETQ. Full variable domain (missing parts from reference TRBV5-1 and TRBJ2-1): KAGVTQTPRYLIKTRGQQVTLSCSPISGHRSVSWYQQTPGQGLQFLFEYFSETQRNKGNFPGRFSGRQFSNSRSEMNVSTLELGDSALYLCASSSAGAGVENEQFFGPGTRLTVL.

This clonotype was picked up many times. The rearrangement uses TRBV5-1 and TRBJ2-2; 8 bases agree with TRBD2. The trim removed 1 base at V and 1 base at J, leaving 3 bases unmatched. Germline CDR1 SGHRS, CDR2 YFSETQ. The CDR3 is 16 residues long. CDR3 sequence: CASSLTSGLNTGELFF. The DNA of the CDR3 is TGCGCCAGCAGCTTGACTAGCGGCCTGAACACCGGGGAGCTGTTTTTT.

This clonotype was observed many times. This chain uses TRBV4-1 with TRBJ2-2, with D hard to call. The germline gives CDR1 MGHRA, CDR2 YSYEKL. The CDR3 covers 17 residues. The V gene lost 0 bases and the J gene lost 4 bases, with 15 bases spanning the gap. This CDR3 is CASSQDRPSIGTGELFF. CDR3 in DNA: TGCGCCAGCAGCCAAGACAGGCCATCGATCGGCACCGGGGAGCTGTTTTTT.

This clonotype was counted many times. The chain employs TRBV19 and TRBJ1-2, with TRBD1 matching 7 bases. Germline CDR1 and CDR2: LNHDA and SQIVND (reference sequence). J gave up 3 bases and V 5 bases, and 9 bases lay outside the gene matches. The CDR3 consists of 15 residues. CDR3 in amino acids: CASSRTGEQYYGYTF. Here the CDR3 DNA reads TGTGCCAGTAGTCGAACAGGGGAACAATACTATGGCTACACCTTC.

Ten or more counts support this clonotype. The rearrangement uses TRBV6-2 or TRBV6-3 and TRBJ1-1, with TRBD1 matching 7 bases. Germline CDR1 MNHEY, CDR2 SVGEGT. The junction had 7 bases not matched to a gene; V was cut back by 6 bases and J by 6 bases. The CDR3 totals 13 residues. The CDR3 reads CASSGTEGSEAFF. As DNA, the CDR3 is TGTGCCAGCAGCGGGACAGAAGGATCTGAAGCTTTCTTT.